The clone carrying this T cell receptor beta chain came up a few times. Antigen specificity is unknown. This record belongs to a study of CD8+ T cells in alopecia areata. Study results and caveats: Given one nonresponder, whether baseline CD8+ expansion relates to response remains uncertain. Affected scalp, especially in alopecia totalis/universalis, had a higher clonality than normal scalp did.

The treatment was: oral pan-JAK inhibitor, 5-10 mg twice daily. Researchers gathered lesional scalp punch biopsies and peripheral blood from patients with alopecia areata. The V gene end was trimmed by 6 bases and the J gene end by 5 bases; junction bases not matched to a gene: 8. CDR3 length equals 15 residues. CDR1 and CDR2 from the germline V gene are MNHEY and SVGAGI. Once RNA had been extracted, it was reverse transcribed into cDNA to act as the sequencing template. Method: immunoSEQ multiplex PCR; TCRdb's copy keeps in-frame clones and lacks some. The data show 200,000 to 250,000 clones, under 40% seen once.

The sample in question was CD4+ T cells sorted from blood, obtained at roughly week 30, from a patient treated with tofacitinib. The chain couples TRBV6-5 to TRBJ2-7; 12 bases line up with TRBD1. This receptor was identified in a human donor with alopecia areata. The CDR3 DNA reads as TGTGCCAGCAGCCACCCCGGGACAGGGGGCCACGAGCAGTACTTC. Encoded protein: CASSHPGTGGHEQYF.